This TCR beta chain comes out of a study of cytomegalovirus exposure and HLA in healthy donors. As for this clone: The antigen is not known.

This CDR3 contains 14 residues. Germline assignment: CDR1 MNHEY and CDR2 SVGAGI. V lost 6 bases, J lost 0 bases, and 4 bases stayed unmatched. Primers: 60 Vbeta forward and 13 Jbeta reverse. In the authors' methods: Later work found approximately 87 million unique TCR beta chains, with about 10 million shared. Assay used: immunoSEQ multiplex PCR; TCRdb lists only in-frame clones, some missing. That table furnishes V, J and clone size, whereas the DNA furnished D and trimming. Counted here are some 100,000 clones, 84% occurring once; the ten biggest clones make up about 1.1%. Findings and caveats of the study: A later analysis showed HLA-associated TCR beta chains outstripping equally common others in clonal expansion. Investigators reported over 150 TCR beta chains as tied to cytomegalovirus.

The source of this sequence is a young woman in good health and CMV-seronegative. Specimen: PBMCs. J is TRBJ2-7 and V is TRBV6-5; 8 bases are a match to TRBD1. The CDR3 nucleotides are TGTGCCAGCAGCAACAGGGGGAGCTCCTACGAGCAGTACTTC. Its protein product is CASSNRGSSYEQYF.